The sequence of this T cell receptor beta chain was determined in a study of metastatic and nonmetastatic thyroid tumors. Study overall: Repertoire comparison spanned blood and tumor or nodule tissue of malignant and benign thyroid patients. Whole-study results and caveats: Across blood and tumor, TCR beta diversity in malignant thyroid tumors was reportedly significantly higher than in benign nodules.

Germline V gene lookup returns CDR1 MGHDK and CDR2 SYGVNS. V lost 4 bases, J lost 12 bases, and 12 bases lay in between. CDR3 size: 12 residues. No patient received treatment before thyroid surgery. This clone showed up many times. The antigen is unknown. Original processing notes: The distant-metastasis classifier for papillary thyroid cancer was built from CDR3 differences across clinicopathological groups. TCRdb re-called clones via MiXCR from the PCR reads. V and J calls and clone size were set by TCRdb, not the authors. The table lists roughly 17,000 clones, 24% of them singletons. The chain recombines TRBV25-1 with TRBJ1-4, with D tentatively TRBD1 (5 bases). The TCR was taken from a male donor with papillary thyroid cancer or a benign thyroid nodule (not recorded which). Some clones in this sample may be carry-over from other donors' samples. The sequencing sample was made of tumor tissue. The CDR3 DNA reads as TGTGCCAGCAGTGGTGGGACGGCAGAACTGTTTTTT. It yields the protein CASSGGTAELFF.